The 18 T cell receptor beta chains given below trace back to one sample, sequenced in a study of T cell responses to AZD1222 COVID-19 vaccine. Data came from immunoSEQ multiplex PCR; TCRdb stores just in-frame clones and leaves some out. The sample includes 100,000 to 120,000 clones, about 81% seen only once; the top ten take 5%. The specimen comprised peripheral blood, sampled on day 0 of AZD1222 vaccination. All receptors derive from an adult in good health.

The chain employs TRBV5-1 and TRBJ2-7; D possibly matches TRBD1 or TRBD2 (6 bases each). The CDR3 has 16 residues. V was clipped by 4 bases and J by 6 bases, with 23 bases between them. Germline assignment: CDR1 SGHRS and CDR2 YFSETQ. As DNA, the CDR3 is TGCGCCAGCAGCCGCCGGGGGACCGGGGGCTTAGGCGAGCAGTACTTC. Its translation: CASSRRGTGGLGEQYF.

This chain uses TRBV15 with TRBJ2-5; no reliable D call. This CDR3 is built from 13 residues. V lost 3 bases and J lost 8, with 13 bases in between. Germline CDR1 LNHNV, CDR2 YYDKDF (reference sequence). CDR3 in DNA: TGTGCCACCAGCAGCTACATCGTTTCAACCCAGTACTTC. Translated: CATSSYIVSTQYF.

The chain has TRBV7-9 and TRBJ2-3, with a weak D call TRBD2 (7 bases). V lost 0 bases to trimming and J lost 6 bases, with 10 bases between them. Germline V gene sequence: CDR1 SEHNR, CDR2 FQNEAQ (reference sequence). This CDR3 region has 14 residues. The CDR3 sequence: CASSLAGGHDTQYF. In nucleotides, the CDR3 is TGTGCCAGCAGCTTAGCGGGGGGGCACGATACGCAGTATTTT.

V and J are TRBV28 and TRBJ2-1; 14 nucleotides match TRBD2. V lost 5 bases to trimming and J lost 1 base; unmatched junction nucleotides: 4. The CDR3 is 17 residues long. Germline CDR1 reads MDHEN; CDR2 reads SYDVKM. The CDR3 is CASSGTSGGGSYNEQFF. CDR3 nucleotides: TGTGCCAGCAGTGGGACTAGCGGGGGAGGTTCCTACAATGAGCAGTTCTTC.

V is TRBV19 and J is TRBJ1-1, with D possibly matching TRBD1 (5 bases). Trimming pared 3 bases from V and 6 bases from J, leaving 17 bases between. Germline lookup yields CDR1 LNHDA and CDR2 SQIVND (reference sequence). This CDR3 is built from 15 residues. The CDR3 nucleotides are TGTGCCAGTAGTATCTTGGTCCAGGGAGGGTCTGAAGCTTTCTTT. This encodes CASSILVQGGSEAFF.

The chain employs TRBV2 and TRBJ2-1; D unresolved. This CDR3 region has 14 residues. Germline CDR1 reads SNHLY; CDR2 reads FYNNEI. The CDR3 loop reads CAAKSLDFYNEQFF. DNA for the CDR3: TGTGCTGCCAAGAGCCTCGATTTCTACAATGAGCAGTTCTTC.

This rearrangement joins TRBV7-9 to TRBJ1-3, with a tentative D call TRBD1 (6 bases). The CDR3 has 14 amino acids. Trimming cost V 5 bases and J 7 bases, with 15 bases left between them. Germline values: CDR1 SEHNR, CDR2 FQNEAQ (reference sequence). This CDR3 reads CASSAWDISNTIYF. For the CDR3, the DNA is TGTGCCAGCAGCGCATGGGACATTTCGAACACCATATATTTT.

V and J are TRBV10-2 and TRBJ1-1; no firm D call. The V gene lost 5 bases and the J gene lost 0 bases, with 10 bases spanning the gap. This CDR3 is built from 14 residues. CDR1 and CDR2 from the germline V gene are WSHSY and SAAADI. This CDR3 reads CASSSMGVNTEAFF. CDR3 DNA: TGCGCCAGCAGTTCGATGGGCGTGAACACTGAAGCTTTCTTT.

The rearrangement links TRBV11-1 to TRBJ2-7; possible D gene TRBD2, 5 bases. V gave up 5 bases and J gave up 5 bases, with 10 bases separating them. The length of the CDR3 is 12 residues. Germline V gives CDR1 SGHAT, CDR2 FQDESV (reference sequence). The CDR3 DNA sequence: TGTGCCAGCAGCCGAGGGCCCCACGAGCAGTACTTC. Translating gives CASSRGPHEQYF.

V gene TRBV3-1 (or the pseudogene TRBV3-2) combines with J gene TRBJ2-2, with D unresolved. Germline V gene sequence: CDR1 LGHDT, CDR2 YNNKEL (reference sequence). The CDR3 has 14 amino acids. V lost 0 bases and J 4 bases, leaving 6 bases between the germline ends. The CDR3 is CASSQDGRTGELFF. CDR3 DNA sequence: TGTGCCAGCAGCCAAGACGGACGCACCGGGGAGCTGTTTTTT.

The chain combines TRBV20-1 with TRBJ2-5, with no clear D. The V gene lost 6 bases and the J gene lost 5 bases, with 7 bases spanning the gap. This CDR3 spans 10 amino acids. CDR1 is DFQATT and CDR2 is SNEGSKA in the germline V gene (reference sequence). This CDR3 reads CSAEAETQYF. The CDR3 DNA reads as TGCAGTGCCGAAGCGGAGACCCAGTACTTC.

The genes are TRBV18 and TRBJ1-6; the D is unclear. The CDR3 consists of 12 residues. Trimming left V 3 bases short and J 7 bases short, with 4 bases between. Germline V gene data show CDR1 as KGHSH and CDR2 as LQKENI. The CDR3 region is CASSPLNSPLHF. The CDR3 bases are TGTGCCAGCTCACCTTTAAATTCACCCCTCCACTTT.

This clone was observed a single time. The V call is TRBV6-2 or TRBV6-3, the J call TRBJ1-2; D might be TRBD1 (5 bases). CDR3 size: 14 residues. V gave up 0 bases and J gave up 2 bases, with 7 bases separating them. Germline lookup yields CDR1 MNHEY and CDR2 SVGEGT. The chain's CDR3 is CASSYSQGNYGYTF. CDR3 in DNA: TGTGCCAGCAGTTACTCCCAGGGAAACTATGGCTACACCTTC.

The chain couples TRBV15 to TRBJ2-6, with a tentative D call TRBD1 (6 bases). The V end was cut by 5 bases, the J end by 0 bases, with 11 bases between. Germline V gene lookup returns CDR1 LNHNV and CDR2 YYDKDF (reference sequence). The length of the CDR3 is 16 residues. CDR3 coding DNA: TGTGCCACCAGCCCCGACAGGAGCTCTGGGGCCAACGTCCTGACTTTC. Translating gives CATSPDRSSGANVLTF.

In this sample, this clone turned up a few times. The chain employs TRBV3-1 (or the pseudogene TRBV3-2) and TRBJ1-5, with D possibly being TRBD1 (5 bases). Germline CDR1 LGHDT, CDR2 YNNKEL (reference sequence). V lost 0 bases and J 6 bases, leaving 12 bases between the germline ends. The CDR3 runs 15 residues. CDR3 DNA: TGTGCCAGCAGCCAAGATCATGGAGGGGTTCAGCCCCAGCATTTT. It encodes CASSQDHGGVQPQHF.

The rearrangement uses TRBV5-1 and TRBJ1-2; no firm D call. From germline, CDR1 is SGHRS and CDR2 YFSETQ. Trimming shortened V by 4 bases and J by 7 bases, and 14 bases separated the two germline ends. The CDR3 covers 13 residues. Here the CDR3 reads CASSEAVVSGYTF. For the CDR3, the DNA is TGCGCCAGCAGCGAGGCCGTAGTCTCTGGCTACACCTTC.

The chain is built from TRBV6-5 and TRBJ2-3; D is ambiguous. This CDR3 is built from 11 residues. V dropped 5 bases and J dropped 8 bases, with 8 bases sitting between them. Germline CDR1 and CDR2: MNHEY and SVGAGI. CDR3 coding DNA: TGTGCCAGCAGTACCCCCGGTACGCAGTATTTT. It codes for CASSTPGTQYF.

The CDR3 DNA is TGTGCCAGCAGCGTGTCTGACACCCGCTCTGGAAACACCATATATTTT. The encoded protein is CASSVSDTRSGNTIYF. This sequence joins TRBV9 and TRBJ1-3; D unclear. V was clipped by 2 bases and J by 0 bases, with 12 bases between them. CDR3 size: 16 residues. In germline, CDR1 is SGDLS, CDR2 YYNGEE.